Shown below are 2 T cell receptor beta chains from a single sample sequenced in a study of T cell responses to AZD1222 COVID-19 vaccine. Clones were read by immunoSEQ multiplex PCR, and TCRdb kept only the in-frame ones, dropping some. This sample has approximately 140,000 clones, with roughly 90% found just once. The input for sequencing was peripheral blood, taken 28 days after the second AZD1222 dose. The receptors derive from an adult who received the AZD1222 COVID-19 vaccine.

This clone was recorded once. The J gene is TRBJ2-2, the V gene TRBV11-3; 8 bases agree with TRBD1. Germline V lookup: CDR1 SGHNT, CDR2 YENEEA. The J segment lost 4 bases and the V segment lost 1 base, leaving 5 bases of the junction unmatched. The CDR3 loop spans 16 amino acids. Here the CDR3 reads CASSLGQGAGTGELFF. The CDR3 region has the DNA TGTGCCAGCAGCTTAGGTCAGGGGGCAGGCACCGGGGAGCTGTTTTTT.

This chain links TRBV28 with TRBJ2-7; weak D call: TRBD2 (6 bases). Germline V gives CDR1 MDHEN, CDR2 SYDVKM. Trimming removed 6 bases at V and 2 bases at J, with 23 bases between. The CDR3 sequence is 17 residues long. CDR3 protein: CASSFGDAGYPTYEQYF. CDR3 DNA: TGTGCCAGCAGCTTTGGGGATGCGGGGTATCCTACCTACGAGCAGTACTTC. The full variable domain, in which reference TRBV28 and TRBJ2-7 provide the parts outside the CDR3, is DVKVTQSSRYLVKRTGEKVFLECVQDMDHENMFWYRQDPGLGLRLIYFSYDVKMKEKGDIPEGYSVSREKKERFSLILESASTNQTSMYLCASSFGDAGYPTYEQYFGPGTRLTVT.